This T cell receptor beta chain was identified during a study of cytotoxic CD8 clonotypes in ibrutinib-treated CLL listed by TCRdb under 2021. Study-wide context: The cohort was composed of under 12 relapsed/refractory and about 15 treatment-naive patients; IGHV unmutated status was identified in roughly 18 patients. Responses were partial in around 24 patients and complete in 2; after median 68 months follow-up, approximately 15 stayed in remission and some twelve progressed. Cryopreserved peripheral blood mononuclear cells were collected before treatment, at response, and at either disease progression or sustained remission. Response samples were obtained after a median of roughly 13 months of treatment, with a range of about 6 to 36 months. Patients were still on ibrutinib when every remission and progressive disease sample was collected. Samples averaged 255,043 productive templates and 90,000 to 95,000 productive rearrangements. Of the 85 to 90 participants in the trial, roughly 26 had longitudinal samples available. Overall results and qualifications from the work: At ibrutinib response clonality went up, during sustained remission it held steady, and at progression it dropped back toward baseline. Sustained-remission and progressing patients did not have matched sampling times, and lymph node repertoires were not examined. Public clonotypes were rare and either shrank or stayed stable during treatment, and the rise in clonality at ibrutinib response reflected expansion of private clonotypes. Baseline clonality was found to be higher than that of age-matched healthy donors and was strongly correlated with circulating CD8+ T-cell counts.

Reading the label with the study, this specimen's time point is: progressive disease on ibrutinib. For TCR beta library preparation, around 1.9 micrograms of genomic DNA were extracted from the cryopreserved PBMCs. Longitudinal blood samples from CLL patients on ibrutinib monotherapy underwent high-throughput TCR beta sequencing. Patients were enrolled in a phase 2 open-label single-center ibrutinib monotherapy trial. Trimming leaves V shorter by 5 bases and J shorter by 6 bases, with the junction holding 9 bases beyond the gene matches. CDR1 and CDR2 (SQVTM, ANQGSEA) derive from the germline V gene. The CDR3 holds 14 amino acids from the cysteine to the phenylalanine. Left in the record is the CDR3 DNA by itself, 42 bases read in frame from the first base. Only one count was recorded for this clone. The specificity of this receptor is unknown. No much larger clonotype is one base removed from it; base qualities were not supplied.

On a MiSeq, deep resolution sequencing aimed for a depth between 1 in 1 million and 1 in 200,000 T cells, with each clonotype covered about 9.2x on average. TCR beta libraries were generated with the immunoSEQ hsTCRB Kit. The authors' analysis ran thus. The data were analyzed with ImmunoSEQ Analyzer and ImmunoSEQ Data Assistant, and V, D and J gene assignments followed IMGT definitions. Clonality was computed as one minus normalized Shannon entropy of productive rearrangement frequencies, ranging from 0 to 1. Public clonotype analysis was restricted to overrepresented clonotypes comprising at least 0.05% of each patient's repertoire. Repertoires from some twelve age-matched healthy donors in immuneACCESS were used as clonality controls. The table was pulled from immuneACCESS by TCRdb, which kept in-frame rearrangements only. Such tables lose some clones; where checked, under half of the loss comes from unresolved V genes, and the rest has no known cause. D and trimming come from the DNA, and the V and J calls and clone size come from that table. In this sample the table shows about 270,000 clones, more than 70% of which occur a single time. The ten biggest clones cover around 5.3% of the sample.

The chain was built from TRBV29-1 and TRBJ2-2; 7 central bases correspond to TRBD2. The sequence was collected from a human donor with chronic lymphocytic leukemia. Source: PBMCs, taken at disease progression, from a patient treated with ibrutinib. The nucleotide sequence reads TGCAGCGTTCTTCCAGCGGGAAGCGCCGGGGAGCTGTTTTTT. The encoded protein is CSVLPAGSAGELFF.